This entry concerns a single TCR beta chain. Its specificity is not known. The data were produced by immunoSEQ multiplex PCR, yet TCRdb's version contains in-frame clones alone and is incomplete. The sample has 60,000 to 75,000 clones, around four fifths seen once; the top ten hold roughly 13%. CDR1 is SGDLS, CDR2 YYNGEE, per germline. The CDR3 totals 16 residues. V was shortened by 3 bases and J by 0 bases, with 13 bases between the two germline ends. The sample comes from a study of T cells in localized non-small cell lung cancer. Whole-study results and caveats: Compared with tumor, uninvolved adjacent lung displayed greater T cell clonality, ranking highest overall. With higher T cell density in blood came longer overall survival. Heterogeneity within the tumor remains possible, as just one region underwent sequencing.

The V gene is TRBV9, the J gene TRBJ1-3; D possibly corresponds to TRBD1 (5 bases). Here the sequenced sample was peripheral blood, taken before any cancer treatment. This clonotype was sampled from a female donor aged 60 or older with stage I lung adenocarcinoma. CDR3 sequence reads: CASSAGSFFSGNTIYF. In DNA, the CDR3 is TGTGCCAGCAGCGCAGGGTCCTTTTTCTCTGGAAACACCATATATTTT.